A selection of T cell receptor beta chains follows, all from one sample in a study of early T cells in non-severe SARS-CoV-2 infection. TCRdb ran MiXCR on the 5' RACE reads and lists one entry per CDR3 protein. This table has 66,000 or so distinct CDR3 sequences, more than 10% appearing once. Material: whole blood. The receptor source for this set is an adult who was a healthcare worker with PCR-confirmed SARS-CoV-2 infection or an uninfected control (not recorded which). The CDR3 runs from the conserved cysteine through the conserved F or W. D genes are given only for firm matches. Clone size is not always given. Where it is, it says once, few, many or a class for expanded clones.

>TRBD2|TRBV5-1|many|TRBJ2-3
CASSPRLAGEPKLDTQYF
TGCGCCAGCAGCCCGAGACTAGCGGGGGAGCCAAAATTGGATACGCAGTATTTT
>TRBD1|TRBV2|-|TRBJ2-7
CASSKGQKQYF
TGTGCCAGCAGTAAGGGACAGAAGCAGTACTTC
>-|TRBV18|many|TRBJ2-7
CASSPRGGNSYEQYF
TGTGCCAGCTCACCAAGGGGGGGGAACTCCTACGAGCAGTACTTC
>-|TRBV6-6|few|TRBJ1-5
CASSYYKDQPQHF
TGTGCCAGCAGTTACTACAAGGATCAGCCCCAGCATTTT
>-|TRBV7-9|many|TRBJ1-2
CASSLSQISYGYTF
TGTGCCAGCAGCCTATCACAGATATCCTATGGCTACACCTTC
>TRBD2|TRBV30|many|TRBJ2-7
CAWSAGGGREQYF
TGTGCCTGGAGTGCTGGCGGGGGAAGAGAGCAGTACTTC
>TRBD1|TRBV10-3|-|TRBJ1-6
CAISESGTGDSPLHF
TGTGCCATCAGTGAGTCGGGGACAGGGGATTCACCCCTCCACTTT
>-|TRBV5-6|-|TRBJ1-5
CASSLLKHAANQPQHF
TGTGCCAGCAGCTTACTTAAGCACGCCGCCAATCAGCCCCAGCATTTT
>-|TRBV11-2|many|TRBJ2-6
CASSPTVSGANVLTF
TGTGCCAGCAGCCCGACAGTCTCTGGGGCCAACGTCCTGACTTTC
>TRBD1|TRBV6-1|many|TRBJ2-3
CASSEMGQGGIDTQYF
TGTGCCAGCAGTGAAATGGGACAGGGGGGGATAGATACGCAGTATTTT
>TRBD1|TRBV6-1|-|TRBJ2-2
CASQTGINTGELFF
TGTGCCAGCCAGACAGGGATTAACACCGGGGAGCTGTTTTTT
>-|TRBV5-1|-|TRBJ2-5
CASSLFAGSETQYF
TGCGCCAGCAGCTTGTTTGCGGGATCAGAGACCCAGTACTTC
>-|TRBV7-2|few|TRBJ2-1
CASSLFPYNEQFF
TGTGCCAGCAGCTTATTCCCGTACAATGAGCAGTTCTTC
>-|TRBV28|-|TRBJ1-5
CASSPGQSGQPQHF
TGTGCCAGCAGCCCTGGACAATCCGGACAGCCCCAGCATTTT
>TRBD2|TRBV7-2|many|TRBJ2-7
CASSLELWASGEYEQYF
TGTGCCAGCAGCTTAGAGCTGTGGGCTAGCGGGGAGTACGAGCAGTACTTC
>-|TRBV11-2|many|TRBJ2-7
CASSLASPRQNLYEQYF
TGTGCCAGCAGCTTAGCTTCCCCTCGACAGAATCTCTACGAGCAGTACTTC
>-|TRBV12-3/TRBV12-4|many|TRBJ1-1
CASSSAEAFF
TGTGCCAGCAGTTCAGCTGAAGCTTTCTTT
>-|TRBV9|many|TRBJ2-3
CASSVGLTTSTDTQYF
TGTGCCAGCAGCGTGGGGTTGACTACTAGCACAGATACGCAGTATTTT
>-|TRBV6-5|-|TRBJ2-3
CASRTTQRDTQYF
TGTGCCAGCAGAACTACCCAAAGAGATACGCAGTATTTT
>TRBD1|TRBV6-1|many|TRBJ1-5
CASKPGQGSNQPQHF
TGTGCCAGCAAACCGGGACAGGGAAGCAATCAGCCCCAGCATTTT
>-|TRBV11-2|many|TRBJ1-4
CASSLSSGIPSEKLFF
TGTGCCAGCAGCTTATCCTCCGGGATCCCTAGCGAAAAACTGTTTTTT
>-|TRBV28|-|TRBJ2-1
CASSLRGDEQFF
TGTGCCAGCAGTTTAAGGGGGGATGAGCAGTTCTTC
>-|TRBV20-1|few|TRBJ2-3
CSAGVTDTQYF
TGCAGTGCCGGAGTCACAGATACGCAGTATTTT
>TRBD2|TRBV19|many|TRBJ2-1
CASSIARTSGEYNEQFF
TGTGCCAGTAGTATAGCCCGGACTAGCGGGGAATACAATGAGCAGTTCTTC
>TRBD1|TRBV2|many|TRBJ1-6
CASRPTGRRSPLHF
TGTGCCAGCAGGCCGACAGGGAGACGTTCACCCCTCCACTTT
>-|TRBV30|few|TRBJ2-7
CAWRTGYEQYF
TGTGCCTGGAGGACGGGCTACGAGCAGTACTTC
>-|TRBV29-1|-|TRBJ1-2
CSVETGLAYGYTF
TGCAGCGTTGAGACAGGCTTGGCCTATGGCTACACCTTC
>-|TRBV6-1|-|TRBJ2-3
CASTRQTDTQYF
TGTGCCAGCACCCGCCAGACAGATACGCAGTATTTT
>TRBD2|TRBV19|many|TRBJ2-1
CASSPGGGAYNEQFF
TGTGCCAGTAGCCCTGGCGGGGGGGCCTACAATGAGCAGTTCTTC